This T cell receptor (beta chain) was documented in a study of T cell responses to AZD1222 COVID-19 vaccine. Whole-study results and caveats: Just six or seven AZD1222 recipients tested seropositive at baseline. Donors, mostly white British, included more females; clonal diversity was possibly underestimated.

The CDR3 covers 15 residues. CDR1 and CDR2 from the germline V gene are SGHNT and YYREEE (reference sequence). V was cut by 4 bases and J by 2 bases, with 15 bases left in between. TCRdb's table, derived via immunoSEQ multiplex PCR, lists solely in-frame clones and lacks some. The sample data list more than 110,000 clones. Points on this clone: The antigen is not known.

Sequencing was carried out using peripheral blood. The chain is built from TRBV5-4 and TRBJ1-2, with no clear D. This receptor was identified in an adult in good health. The CDR3 region has the DNA TGTGCCAGCAGCACCGGACCGGGCGGAAACTATGGCTACACCTTC. Residues: CASSTGPGGNYGYTF.